This T cell receptor (beta chain) was recovered during a study of control samples from healthy donors and cancer patients. Deletions cut 2 bases from V and 3 bases from J, with 5 bases between. Germline V gene lookup returns CDR1 SGHVS and CDR2 FQNEAQ. The CDR3 covers 13 residues. TCRdb keeps only in-frame clones here, not all; method: immunoSEQ multiplex PCR. The repertoire holds hundreds of thousands of clones, with over 70% as singletons. The source of this sequence is a woman between 55 and 75 years old with lung cancer. This chain joins TRBV7-8 and TRBJ2-1; D not resolved. The sample was PBMCs. CDR3 region: CASSLNSYNEQFF. The CDR3 region has the DNA TGTGCCAGCAGCTTAAACAGCTACAATGAGCAGTTCTTC.